Each of the 19 T cell receptor beta chains below was sequenced from the same sample in a study of T cell repertoires in cytomegalovirus infection. TCRdb reanalysed the reads using MiXCR and keeps one entry per CDR3 protein. In the table there are some 920,000 distinct CDR3 sequences, 25% to 40% of which are singletons. No antigen has been identified for these receptors. Sequences were derived from cultured CD8+ T cells from PBMCs, sampled from culture after CMV antigen stimulation. The source of these receptors is a human donor in good health (CMV status not recorded). Some clones in this sample may be carry-over from other donors' samples.

The V gene is TRBV20-1, the J gene TRBJ2-2; 11 bases map to TRBD2. The CDR3 is 19 residues long. V lost 2 bases, J lost 3 bases, and 14 bases stayed unmatched. CDR1 is DFQATT and CDR2 is SNEGSKA in the germline V gene (reference sequence). The CDR3 DNA reads TGCAGTGCTAGAATAGCGGGGGGGCTTGCCATGACCGACACCGGGGAGCTGTTTTTT. Protein product: CSARIAGGLAMTDTGELFF.

This clonotype was found a few times. At one end, the junction sequence differs from germline, possibly due to a read error. The V gene is TRBV7-7, the J gene TRBJ2-5, with D possibly being TRBD2 (7 bases). The CDR3 has 15 amino acids. In germline, CDR1 is SSHAT, CDR2 FNYEAQ (reference sequence). The CDR3 nucleotides read TGTGCTAGCAGCTTAGGCGGGGGCCCTCCCGAGACCCAGTACTTC. Translating it yields CASSLGGGPPETQYF.

This sequence joins TRBV12-3 or TRBV12-4 and TRBJ2-1; 8 nucleotides align to TRBD1. The CDR3 length is 16 residues. The V and J ends lost 7 bases and 5 bases, in that order; junction bases with no gene match: 13. The CDR3 protein is CASTFSLDRDHNEQFF. The CDR3 DNA follows: TGTGCCAGCACTTTTTCCTTGGACAGGGACCACAATGAGCAGTTCTTC.

There are a few counts of this clonotype. The genes are TRBV7-2 and TRBJ2-7; 11 bases are a match to TRBD2. This CDR3 is built from 14 residues. Trimming at V came to 6 bases and at J to 3 bases, leaving 4 bases not matched to a gene. Germline CDR1 reads SGHTA; CDR2 reads FQGNSA. The CDR3 sequence is CASSSGLAVYEQYF. The CDR3 DNA follows: TGTGCCAGCAGTTCGGGACTAGCGGTCTACGAGCAGTACTTC.

The chain combines TRBV19 with TRBJ2-1; TRBD1 agrees at 8 bases. The CDR3 contains 16 residues. J gave up 3 bases and V 0 bases, and 4 bases lay outside the gene matches. Per the germline V gene, CDR1 is LNHDA and CDR2 is SQIVND (reference sequence). CDR3 loop: CASSIDMTGVYNEQFF. The CDR3 DNA is TGTGCCAGTAGTATAGATATGACAGGGGTCTACAATGAGCAGTTCTTC.

The genes are TRBV6-6 and TRBJ2-7; the D gene could be TRBD1 or TRBD2 (5 bases each). The CDR3 extends over 12 amino acids. V was shortened by 2 bases and J by 6 bases, with 8 bases between the two germline ends. Looked up from germline, CDR1 is MNHNY and CDR2 is SVGAGI (reference sequence). The CDR3 reads CASSYPGPEQYF. CDR3 sequence (DNA): TGTGCCAGCAGTTACCCGGGGCCCGAGCAGTACTTC.

This clonotype appeared a single time. The rearrangement uses TRBV5-1 and TRBJ2-1; the match to TRBD1 covers 8 bases. This CDR3 has 15 amino acids. CDR1 is SGHRS, CDR2 YFSETQ, per germline. J gave up 8 bases and V 3 bases, and 10 bases lay outside the gene matches. The CDR3 spells CASSSDRGIEDEQFF. The CDR3 DNA reads as TGCGCCAGCAGCTCCGACAGGGGAATCGAGGATGAGCAGTTCTTC. Full variable domain (missing parts from reference TRBV5-1 and TRBJ2-1): KAGVTQTPRYLIKTRGQQVTLSCSPISGHRSVSWYQQTPGQGLQFLFEYFSETQRNKGNFPGRFSGRQFSNSRSEMNVSTLELGDSALYLCASSSDRGIEDEQFFGPGTRLTVL.

This clonotype was observed a single time. The junction departs from the called germline gene at one end, perhaps through a read error. The chain couples TRBV7-6 to TRBJ1-6; 8 bases map to TRBD1. Per the germline V gene, CDR1 is SGHVS and CDR2 is FNYEAQ. The CDR3 totals 13 residues. CDR3 DNA: TGTGCTAGCAGCATGGACAGGGAATCACCCCTCCACTTT. It codes for CASSMDRESPLHF.

The chain uses TRBV10-3 and TRBJ2-2; no reliable D call. V gave up 0 bases and J gave up 3 bases, with 8 bases separating them. The CDR3 spans 15 residues. Germline V CDR1 and CDR2: ENHRY, SYGVKD. The CDR3 region has the DNA TGTGCCATCAGTGAGTCAGGCAGTCACACCGGGGAGCTGTTTTTT. Protein sequence: CAISESGSHTGELFF.

CDR3 protein: CASRSLSSYEQYV. As DNA, the CDR3 is TGTGCCAGCAGATCGTTGTCCAGCTACGAGCAGTACGTC. The chain uses TRBV27 and TRBJ2-7, with D uncertain. The V end lost 6 bases, the J end lost 3 bases, and 12 bases lay between the germline ends. CDR3 length: 13 residues. The germline V gene encodes CDR1 MNHEY and CDR2 SMNVEV (reference sequence).

This clonotype was seen ten or more times. The chain carries TRBV11-2 and TRBJ2-7, with D perhaps matching TRBD1 (5 bases). Germline V gene lookup returns CDR1 SGHAT and CDR2 FQNNGV. The CDR3 has 16 amino acids. V gave up 5 bases and J gave up 0 bases, with 17 bases separating them. Written as DNA, the CDR3 is TGTGCCAGCAGCAATCTTAAGGGGCCTAGCTCCTACGAGCAGTACGTC. Protein product: CASSNLKGPSSYEQYV.

The chain carries TRBV29-1 and TRBJ1-2; D is undetermined. The ends were cut back, 1 base at V and 4 bases at J, with 10 bases in the middle. Germline CDR1 and CDR2: SQVTM and ANQGSEA. The CDR3 is 13 amino acids. The chain's CDR3 is CSVEGGWFYGYTF. DNA for the CDR3: TGCAGCGTTGAAGGGGGTTGGTTCTATGGCTACACCTTC. Using reference TRBV29-1 and TRBJ1-2 for the parts outside the CDR3, the full variable domain is SAVISQKPSRDICQRGTSLTIQCQVDSQVTMMFWYRQQPGQSLTLIATANQGSEATYESGFVIDKFPISRPNLTFSTLTVSNMSPEDSSIYLCSVEGGWFYGYTFGSGTRLTVV.

The chain combines TRBV6-1 with TRBJ1-1; no firm D call. The CDR3 has 11 amino acids. CDR1 and CDR2 from the germline V gene are MNHNS and SASEGT. The V end lost 4 bases, the J end lost 10 bases, and 10 bases lay between the germline ends. The CDR3 bases are TGTGCCAGCAGTGCCGGGGTGTTAGCTTTCTTT. As protein: CASSAGVLAFF.

In this sample, this clonotype turned up many times. The genes are TRBV7-8 and TRBJ2-2; 12 bases are shared with TRBD2. Per the germline V gene, CDR1 is SGHVS and CDR2 is FQNEAQ. Germline trimming cut 1 base from V and 2 bases from J; bases unmatched to any gene: 5. The CDR3 has 18 residues. CDR3 protein: CASSLGTSGAINTGELFF. The CDR3 bases are TGTGCCAGCAGCTTAGGGACTAGCGGGGCGATAAACACCGGGGAGCTGTTTTTT.

The table lists this clonotype with a few counts. The V call is TRBV27, the J call TRBJ2-2, with TRBD1 identical over 8 bases. This CDR3 region has 18 residues. Per the germline V gene, CDR1 is MNHEY and CDR2 is SMNVEV (reference sequence). The ends lost 5 bases at V and 3 bases at J; junction bases unmatched: 14. The CDR3 nucleotides are TGTGCCAGCAGTCTTACCGGGACAGGACGTTTATACACCGGGGAGCTGTTTTTT. It specifies CASSLTGTGRLYTGELFF.

This clonotype has only a few counts. The chain carries TRBV11-2 and TRBJ2-5; no reliable D call. The CDR3 has 15 amino acids. CDR1 is SGHAT, CDR2 FQNNGV, per germline. The germline V and J ends were trimmed by 0 bases and 5 bases, with 13 bases remaining between them. The CDR3 nucleotides read TGTGCCAGCAGCTTAGAGTTCAGGCTGGCGGAGACCCAGTACTTC. Translating gives CASSLEFRLAETQYF.

The sample holds many counts of this clonotype. The gene calls are TRBV7-8 and TRBJ2-2, with TRBD2 matching 13 bases. V dropped 7 bases and J dropped 0; count of bases not matched to a gene: 17. The germline gives CDR1 SGHVS, CDR2 FQNEAQ. CDR3 length equals 21 residues. The CDR3 DNA is TGTGCCAGCACCACAGACCGGGGACGGACTAGCGGGGGCGCGAACACCGGGGAGCTGTTTTTT. This sequence encodes CASTTDRGRTSGGANTGELFF.

The table lists this clonotype with a few counts. The chain is built from TRBV6-2 or TRBV6-3 and TRBJ1-6; D gene unclear. V lost 6 bases and J 3 bases, leaving 21 bases between the germline ends. CDR1 MNHEY and CDR2 SVGEGT come from the germline V gene. This CDR3 contains 18 residues. The CDR3 protein is CASRPDPLGGYYNSPLHF. Here the CDR3 DNA reads TGTGCCAGCAGACCTGACCCGTTGGGCGGATACTATAATTCACCCCTCCACTTT.

This clonotype was seen at least ten times. As DNA, the CDR3 is TGTGCCGGGGCCGGGCCCGGGGAGCTGTTTTTT. Translated, it gives CAGAGPGELFF. The V call is TRBV7-6, the J call TRBJ2-2; D might be TRBD1 (5 bases). From germline, CDR1 is SGHVS and CDR2 FNYEAQ. The CDR3 runs to 11 residues. V was clipped by 11 bases and J by 6 bases, with 10 bases between them.